This T cell receptor (beta chain) was obtained from a study of graft-versus-host responses after intestinal transplantation. Whole-study results and caveats: HvG clone declines early post-transplant were associated with peak circulating GvH levels.

A remark on this clone: Its specificity is unknown.

Libraries were prepared by immunoSEQ multiplex PCR; TCRdb keeps only in-frame clonotypes and omits some of them. The table has about 59,000 clones, around 93% seen once. The sample was unstimulated CD4+ T cells sorted from spleen or lymph node cells, taken before transplant. This TCR was recovered from a human donor who was the organ donor for an intestinal transplant.

In DNA, the CDR3 is TGTGCCAGTAGTATCTCGACAGGTTATAGCAATCAGCCCCAGCATTTT. It encodes CASSISTGYSNQPQHF. The chain combines TRBV19 with TRBJ1-5, with TRBD1 as a possible D gene (6 bases). The CDR3 length is 16 residues. CDR1 and CDR2 from the germline V gene are LNHDA and SQIVND (reference sequence). Trimming left V 3 bases short and J 0 bases short, with 12 bases between.